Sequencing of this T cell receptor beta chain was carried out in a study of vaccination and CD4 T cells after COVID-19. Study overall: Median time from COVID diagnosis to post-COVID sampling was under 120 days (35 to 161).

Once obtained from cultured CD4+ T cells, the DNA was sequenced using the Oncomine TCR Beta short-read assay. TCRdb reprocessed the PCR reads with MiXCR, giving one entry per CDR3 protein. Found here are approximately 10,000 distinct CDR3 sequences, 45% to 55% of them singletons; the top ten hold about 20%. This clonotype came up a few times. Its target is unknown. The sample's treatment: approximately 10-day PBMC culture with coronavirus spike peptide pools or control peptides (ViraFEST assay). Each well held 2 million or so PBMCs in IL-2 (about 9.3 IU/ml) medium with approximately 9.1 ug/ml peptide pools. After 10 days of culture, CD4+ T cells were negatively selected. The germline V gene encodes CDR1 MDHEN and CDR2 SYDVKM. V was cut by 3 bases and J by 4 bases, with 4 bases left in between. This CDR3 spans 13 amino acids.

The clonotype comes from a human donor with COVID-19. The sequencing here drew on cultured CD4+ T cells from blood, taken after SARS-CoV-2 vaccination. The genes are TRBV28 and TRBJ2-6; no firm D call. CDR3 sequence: CASSFAGANVLTF. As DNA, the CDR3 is TGTGCCAGCAGTTTTGCCGGGGCCAACGTCCTGACTTTC.